Listed below are T cell receptor beta chains from one sample, sequenced in a study of human T cells and chemical hapten exposure. TCRdb reanalysed the 5' RACE reads using MiXCR and keeps one entry per CDR3 protein. The table shows 110,000 or so distinct CDR3 sequences, with 19% occurring only once. The origin of the receptors is a human donor in good health. The CDR3 runs from the conserved cysteine through the conserved F or W. Some rows have no size entry. The others give once, few or many, or a class for an expanded clone.

few	TRBV3-1	TRBJ2-5	CASTHRGGRATQETQYF
few	TRBV5-1	TRBJ2-7	CASSPQQIGQGASYEQYF
NA	TRBV6-5	TRBJ2-1	CASQSSFISYNEQFF
NA	TRBV7-2	TRBJ2-2	CASSQGLVSTGELFF
few	TRBV30	TRBJ1-4	CAWTFPRQGNEKLFF
few	TRBV12-3/TRBV12-4	TRBJ1-2	CASRPAGGINYGYTF
few	TRBV7-3	TRBJ1-1	CASSPRTADQNTEAFF
NA	TRBV29-1	TRBJ1-1	CSVLKKMNTEAFF
NA	TRBV11-2	TRBJ2-1	CASSRPEFTSGSYNEQFF
few	TRBV4-1	TRBJ1-1	CASSQGSGTLPSEAFF
few	TRBV3-1	TRBJ2-3	CASSQLREFPDTQYF
few	TRBV7-9	TRBJ1-1	CASSPWGEMNTEAFF
NA	TRBV6-2/TRBV6-3	TRBJ2-1	CASGGTSDHNEQFF
few	TRBV19	TRBJ2-7	CASSVAGEGYEQYF
NA	TRBV28	TRBJ2-3	CASSLRVGPGDTQYF
NA	TRBV27	TRBJ2-1	CASSPTSFPSDNEQFF
few	TRBV12-3/TRBV12-4	TRBJ1-6	CASSFRNSPLHF
NA	TRBV7-2	TRBJ1-2	CASSLNMDGYTF
few	TRBV28	TRBJ2-1	CASSFSTKEQFF
NA	TRBV10-3	TRBJ2-1	CAIRPGQGVQHNEQFF
many	TRBV6-2/TRBV6-3	TRBJ2-5	CASSYRGPDRGETQYF
few	TRBV27	TRBJ2-3	CASSRETSSDTQYF
few	TRBV28	TRBJ2-1	CASSLQGPYNEQFF
few	TRBV18	TRBJ1-1	CASSPGTGGTEAFF
NA	TRBV10-2	TRBJ1-1	CASVGSNQYTEAFF